These 6 T cell receptor beta chains originate from one sample sequenced in a study of early T cells in non-severe SARS-CoV-2 infection. Using its own MiXCR run on the 5' RACE reads, TCRdb lists one record per CDR3 protein. The sample holds tens of thousands of distinct CDR3 sequences, roughly 12% seen once. Source material: whole blood. These receptors all come from an adult who was a healthcare worker with PCR-confirmed SARS-CoV-2 infection or an uninfected control (not recorded which).

Regarding this clonotype: This may be a read error, as it is one base from a much larger clone. The chain has TRBV5-1 and TRBJ2-7; D gene unclear. This CDR3 has 15 residues. From germline, CDR1 is SGHRS and CDR2 YFSETQ. V shed 0 bases and J shed 5 bases, with 15 bases lying between them. CDR3 sequence: CASSLGEEGYHEQYF. As DNA, the CDR3 is TGCGCCAGCAGCTTGGGTGAAGAAGGGTACCACGAGCAGTACTTC.

This clonotype was counted many times. The genes are TRBV10-3 and TRBJ2-7; 8 nucleotides match TRBD1. V was pared by 3 bases and J by 2 bases, with 3 bases of the junction left unmatched. The CDR3 loop spans 14 amino acids. Germline values: CDR1 ENHRY, CDR2 SYGVKD. The CDR3 loop is CAISDPGQAYEQYF. In nucleotides, the CDR3 is TGTGCCATCAGTGATCCGGGACAGGCCTACGAGCAGTACTTC.

This clonotype came up many times. The chain links TRBV3-1 to TRBJ2-1; 12 nucleotides line up with TRBD2. Germline V gene data show CDR1 as LGHDT and CDR2 as YNNKEL (reference sequence). The V and J ends lost 3 bases and 4 bases, in that order; junction bases with no gene match: 1. There are 15 residues in the CDR3. CDR3 DNA sequence: TGTGCCAGCAGCCAGCTAGCGGGAGGGTACAATGAGCAGTTCTTC. Its protein product is CASSQLAGGYNEQFF.

There are many counts of this clonotype. This chain links TRBV2 with TRBJ2-5, with D uncertain. Trimming stripped 6 bases from V and 5 bases from J, with 4 bases between. This CDR3 is 10 amino acids long. Per the germline V gene, CDR1 is SNHLY and CDR2 is FYNNEI. CDR3 in amino acids: CASRGETQYF. For the CDR3, the DNA is TGTGCCAGCAGGGGGGAGACCCAGTACTTC.

At least ten counts were recorded for this clonotype. The chain couples TRBV7-8 to TRBJ1-1; the D gene is possibly TRBD1 (6 bases). The CDR3 extends over 14 amino acids. Trimming stripped 5 bases from V and 5 bases from J, with 15 bases between. CDR1 SGHVS and CDR2 FQNEAQ come from the germline V gene. CDR3 loop: CASSLRDIRTEAFF. The CDR3 DNA reads as TGTGCCAGCAGCCTCCGGGACATTAGGACTGAAGCTTTCTTT.

This clonotype was counted only a few times. This rearrangement joins TRBV3-1 to TRBJ2-3; D is unresolved. The CDR3 loop spans 13 amino acids. Trimming removed 4 bases at V and 5 bases at J, with 10 bases between. Germline CDR1 LGHDT, CDR2 YNNKEL (reference sequence). The CDR3 loop reads CASSPMIGDTQYF. The CDR3 DNA is TGTGCCAGCAGCCCCATGATCGGAGATACGCAGTATTTT.